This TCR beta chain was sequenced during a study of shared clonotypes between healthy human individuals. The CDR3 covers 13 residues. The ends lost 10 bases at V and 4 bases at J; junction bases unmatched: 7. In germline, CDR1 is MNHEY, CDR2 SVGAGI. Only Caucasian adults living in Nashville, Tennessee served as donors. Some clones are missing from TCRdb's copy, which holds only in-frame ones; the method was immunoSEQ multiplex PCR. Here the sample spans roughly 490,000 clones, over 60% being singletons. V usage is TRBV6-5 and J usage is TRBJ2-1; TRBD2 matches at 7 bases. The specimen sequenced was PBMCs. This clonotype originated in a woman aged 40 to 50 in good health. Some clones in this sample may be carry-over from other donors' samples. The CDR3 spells CATRTSGYNEQFF. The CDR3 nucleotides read TGTGCCACCAGGACTAGTGGATACAATGAGCAGTTCTTC.